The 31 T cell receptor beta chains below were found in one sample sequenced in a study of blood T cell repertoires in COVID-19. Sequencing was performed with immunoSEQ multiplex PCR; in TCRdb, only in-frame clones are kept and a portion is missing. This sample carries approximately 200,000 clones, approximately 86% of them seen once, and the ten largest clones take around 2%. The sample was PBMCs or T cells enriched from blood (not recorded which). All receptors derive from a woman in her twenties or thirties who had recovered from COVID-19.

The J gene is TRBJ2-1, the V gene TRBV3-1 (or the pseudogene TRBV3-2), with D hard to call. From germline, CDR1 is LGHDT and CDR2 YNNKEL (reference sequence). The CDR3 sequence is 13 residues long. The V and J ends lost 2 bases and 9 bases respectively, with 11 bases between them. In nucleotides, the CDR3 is TGTGCCAGCAGCCAATCTTGGCCGGGTGAGCAGTTCTTC. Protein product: CASSQSWPGEQFF.

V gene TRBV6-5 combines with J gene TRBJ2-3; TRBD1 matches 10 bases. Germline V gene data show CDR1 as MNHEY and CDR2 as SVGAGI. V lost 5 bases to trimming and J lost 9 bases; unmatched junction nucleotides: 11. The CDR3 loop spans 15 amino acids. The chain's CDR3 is CASSPRDRGRGTQYF. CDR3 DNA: TGTGCCAGCAGTCCACGGGACAGGGGAAGGGGGACGCAGTATTTT.

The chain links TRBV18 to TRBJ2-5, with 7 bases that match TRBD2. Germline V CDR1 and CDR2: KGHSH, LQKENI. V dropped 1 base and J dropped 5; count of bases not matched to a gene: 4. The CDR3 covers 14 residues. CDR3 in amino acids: CASSPRGSSETQYF. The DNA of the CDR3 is TGTGCCAGCTCACCACGCGGGAGTAGCGAGACCCAGTACTTC.

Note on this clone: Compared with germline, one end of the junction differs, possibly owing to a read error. DNA for the CDR3: TGTGCCAGTAGTATAGCCAGGGATTACTCTGGAAATACCATATATTTT. It is translated as CASSIARDYSGNTIYF. V is TRBV19 and J is TRBJ1-3; possibly TRBD1 for D (5 bases). Per the germline V gene, CDR1 is LNHDA and CDR2 is SQIVND (reference sequence). The CDR3 runs 16 residues. Complete variable domain (other parts from reference TRBV19 and TRBJ1-3): DGGITQSPKYLFRKEGQNVTLSCEQNLNHDAMYWYRQDPGQGLRLIYYSQIVNDFQKGDIAEGYSVSREKKESFPLTVTSAQKNPTAFYLCASSIARDYSGNTIYFGEGSWLTVV.

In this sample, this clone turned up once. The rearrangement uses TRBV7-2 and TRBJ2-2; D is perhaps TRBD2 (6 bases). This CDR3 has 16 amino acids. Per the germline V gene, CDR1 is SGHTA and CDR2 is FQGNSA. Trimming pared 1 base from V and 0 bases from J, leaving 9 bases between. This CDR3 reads CASSLVGGPNTGELFF. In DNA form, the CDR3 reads TGTGCCAGCAGCTTAGTCGGGGGTCCGAACACCGGGGAGCTGTTTTTT.

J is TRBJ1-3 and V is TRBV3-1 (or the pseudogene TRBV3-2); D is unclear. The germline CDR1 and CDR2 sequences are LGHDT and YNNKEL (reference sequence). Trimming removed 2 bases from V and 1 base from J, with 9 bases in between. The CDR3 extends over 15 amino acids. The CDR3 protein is CASSQPTRSGNTIYF. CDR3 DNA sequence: TGTGCCAGCAGCCAACCGACGCGGTCTGGAAACACCATATATTTT.

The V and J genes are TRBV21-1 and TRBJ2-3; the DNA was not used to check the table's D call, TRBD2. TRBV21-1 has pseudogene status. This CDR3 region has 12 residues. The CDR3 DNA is TGTGCCAGCCCCTCCTTCACAGATACGCAGTATTTT. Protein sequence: CASPSFTDTQYF.

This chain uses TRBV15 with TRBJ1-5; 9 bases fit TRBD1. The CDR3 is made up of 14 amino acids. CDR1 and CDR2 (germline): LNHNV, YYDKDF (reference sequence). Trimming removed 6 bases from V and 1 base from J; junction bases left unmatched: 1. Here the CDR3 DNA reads TGTGCCACCAGAGGGACAGGGAGCAATCAGCCCCAGCATTTT. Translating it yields CATRGTGSNQPQHF.

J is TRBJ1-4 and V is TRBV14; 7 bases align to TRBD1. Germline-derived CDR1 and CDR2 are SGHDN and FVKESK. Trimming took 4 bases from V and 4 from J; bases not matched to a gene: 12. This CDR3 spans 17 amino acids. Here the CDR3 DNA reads TGTGCCAGCAGCCGGAACTCGGGACAGCGTCTTAATGAAAAACTGTTTTTT. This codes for CASSRNSGQRLNEKLFF.

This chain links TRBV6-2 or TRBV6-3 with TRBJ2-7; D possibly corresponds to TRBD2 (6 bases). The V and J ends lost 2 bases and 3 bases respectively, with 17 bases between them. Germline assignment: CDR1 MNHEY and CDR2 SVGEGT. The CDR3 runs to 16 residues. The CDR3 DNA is TGTGCCAGCAGTTACGGCTGGCGGGAACTGAACTACGAGCAGTACTTC. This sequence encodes CASSYGWRELNYEQYF.

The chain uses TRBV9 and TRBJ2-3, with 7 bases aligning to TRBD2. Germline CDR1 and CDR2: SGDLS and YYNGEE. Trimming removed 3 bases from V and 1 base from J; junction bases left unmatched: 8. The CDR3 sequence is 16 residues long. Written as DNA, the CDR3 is TGTGCCAGCAGCGGGGATCCTAGCGGCCGCACAGATACGCAGTATTTT. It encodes CASSGDPSGRTDTQYF.

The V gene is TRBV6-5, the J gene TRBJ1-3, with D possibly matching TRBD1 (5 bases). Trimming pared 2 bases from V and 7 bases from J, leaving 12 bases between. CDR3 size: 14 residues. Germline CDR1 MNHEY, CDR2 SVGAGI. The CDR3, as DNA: TGTGCCAGCAGTTACCTTCAGGGCTTCAACACCATATATTTT. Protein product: CASSYLQGFNTIYF.

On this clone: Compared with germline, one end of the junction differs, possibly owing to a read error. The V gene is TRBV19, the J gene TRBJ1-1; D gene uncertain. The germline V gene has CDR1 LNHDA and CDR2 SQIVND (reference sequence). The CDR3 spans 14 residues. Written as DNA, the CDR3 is TGTGCCAGTAGTAGGCGGGTCCCGAACTCTGAAGCTTTCTTT. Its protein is CASSRRVPNSEAFF.

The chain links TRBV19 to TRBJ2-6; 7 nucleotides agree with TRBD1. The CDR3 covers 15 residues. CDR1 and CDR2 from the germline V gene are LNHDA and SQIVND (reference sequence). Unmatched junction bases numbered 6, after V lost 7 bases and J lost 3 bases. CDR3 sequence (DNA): TGTGCCAGTACCGACAGGGATGGTGGGGCCAACGTCCTGACTTTC. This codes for CASTDRDGGANVLTF.

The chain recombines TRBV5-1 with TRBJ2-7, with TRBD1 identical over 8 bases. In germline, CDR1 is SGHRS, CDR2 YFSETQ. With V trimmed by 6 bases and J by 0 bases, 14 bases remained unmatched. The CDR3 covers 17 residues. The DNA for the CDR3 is TGCGCCAGCACCCCAAGCTTTGGGACAGGAAGCTCCTACGAGCAGTACTTC. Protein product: CASTPSFGTGSSYEQYF.

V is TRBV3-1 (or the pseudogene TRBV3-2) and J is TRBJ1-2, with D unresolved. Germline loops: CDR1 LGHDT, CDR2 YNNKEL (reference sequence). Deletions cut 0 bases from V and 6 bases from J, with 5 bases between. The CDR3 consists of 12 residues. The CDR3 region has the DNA TGTGCCAGCAGCCAAGACAGGCATGGCTACACCTTC. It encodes CASSQDRHGYTF.

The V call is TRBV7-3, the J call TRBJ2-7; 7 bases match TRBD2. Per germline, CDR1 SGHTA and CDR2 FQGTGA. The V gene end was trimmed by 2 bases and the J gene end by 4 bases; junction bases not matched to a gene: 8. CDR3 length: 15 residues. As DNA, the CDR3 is TGTGCCAGCAGCTTATCCGGGGGGTTTTATTACGAGCAGTACTTC. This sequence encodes CASSLSGGFYYEQYF.

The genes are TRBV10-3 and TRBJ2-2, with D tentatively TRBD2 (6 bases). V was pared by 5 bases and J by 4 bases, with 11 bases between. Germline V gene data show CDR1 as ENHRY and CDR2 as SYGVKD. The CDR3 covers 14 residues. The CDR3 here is CAISLGGSTGELFF. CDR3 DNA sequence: TGTGCCATCAGTTTGGGGGGAAGCACCGGGGAGCTGTTTTTT.

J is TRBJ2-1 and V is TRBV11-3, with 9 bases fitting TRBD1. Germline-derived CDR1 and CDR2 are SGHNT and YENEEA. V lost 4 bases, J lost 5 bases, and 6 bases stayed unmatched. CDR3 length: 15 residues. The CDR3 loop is CASSSTGGYHNEQFF. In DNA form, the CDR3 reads TGTGCCAGCAGCTCCACAGGGGGCTATCACAATGAGCAGTTCTTC. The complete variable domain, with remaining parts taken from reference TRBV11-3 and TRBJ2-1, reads EAGVVQSPRYKIIEKKQPVAFWCNPISGHNTLYWYLQNLGQGPELLIRYENEEAVDDSQLPKDRFSAERLKGVDSTLKIQPAELGDSAVYLCASSSTGGYHNEQFFGPGTRLTVL.

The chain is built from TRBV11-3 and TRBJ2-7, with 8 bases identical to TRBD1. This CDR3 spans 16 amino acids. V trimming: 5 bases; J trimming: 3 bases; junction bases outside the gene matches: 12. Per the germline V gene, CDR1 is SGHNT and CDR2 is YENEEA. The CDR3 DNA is TGTGCCAGCAGCCCTAGAGGATCAGGGGGCGGCTACGAGCAGTACTTC. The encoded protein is CASSPRGSGGGYEQYF.

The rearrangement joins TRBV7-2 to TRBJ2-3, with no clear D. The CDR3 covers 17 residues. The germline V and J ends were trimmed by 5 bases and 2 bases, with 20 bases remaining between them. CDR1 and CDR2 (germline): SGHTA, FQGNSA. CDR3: CASSSRDSSTYTDTQYF. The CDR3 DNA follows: TGTGCCAGCAGCAGCCGAGACTCGTCGACCTACACAGATACGCAGTATTTT.

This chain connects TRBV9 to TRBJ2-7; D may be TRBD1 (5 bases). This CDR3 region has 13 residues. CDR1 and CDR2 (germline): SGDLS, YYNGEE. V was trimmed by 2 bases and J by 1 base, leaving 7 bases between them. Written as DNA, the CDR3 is TGTGCCAGCAGCGTGACAGTTTCCTACGAGCAGTACTTC. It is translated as CASSVTVSYEQYF.

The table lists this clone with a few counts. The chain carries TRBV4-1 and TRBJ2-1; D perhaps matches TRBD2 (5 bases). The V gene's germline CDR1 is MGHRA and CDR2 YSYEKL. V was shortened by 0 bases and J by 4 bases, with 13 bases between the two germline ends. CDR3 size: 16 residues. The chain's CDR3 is CASSQDPASRYNEQFF. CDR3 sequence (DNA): TGCGCCAGCAGCCAAGATCCGGCTAGCAGGTACAATGAGCAGTTCTTC.

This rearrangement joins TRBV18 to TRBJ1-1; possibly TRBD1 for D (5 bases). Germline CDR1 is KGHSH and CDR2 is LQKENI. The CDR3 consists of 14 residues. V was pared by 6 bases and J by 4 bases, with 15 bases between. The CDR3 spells CASSSQGLGTEAFF. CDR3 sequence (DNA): TGTGCCAGCTCTTCGCAGGGTCTCGGCACTGAAGCTTTCTTT. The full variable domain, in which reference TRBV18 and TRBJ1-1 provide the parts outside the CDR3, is NAGVMQNPRHLVRRRGQEARLRCSPMKGHSHVYWYRQLPEEGLKFMVYLQKENIIDESGMPKERFSAEFPKEGPSILRIQQVVRGDSAAYFCASSSQGLGTEAFFGQGTRLTVV.

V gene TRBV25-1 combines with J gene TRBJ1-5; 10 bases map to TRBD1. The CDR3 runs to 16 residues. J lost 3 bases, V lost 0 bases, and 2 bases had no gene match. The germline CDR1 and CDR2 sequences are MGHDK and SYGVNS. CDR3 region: CASSEYGQGDNQPQHF. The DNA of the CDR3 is TGTGCCAGCAGTGAATACGGACAGGGGGACAATCAGCCCCAGCATTTT.

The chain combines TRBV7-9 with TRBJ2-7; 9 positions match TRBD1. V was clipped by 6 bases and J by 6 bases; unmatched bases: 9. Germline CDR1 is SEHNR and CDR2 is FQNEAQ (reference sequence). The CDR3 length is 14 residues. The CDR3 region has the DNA TGTGCCAGCAGTTATCCGGGACAGGGTTCCGAGCAGTACTTC. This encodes CASSYPGQGSEQYF.

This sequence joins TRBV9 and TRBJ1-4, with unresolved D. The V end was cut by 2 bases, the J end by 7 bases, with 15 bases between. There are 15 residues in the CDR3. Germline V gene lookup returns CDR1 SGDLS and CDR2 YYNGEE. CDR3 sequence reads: CASSVSARSGEKLFF. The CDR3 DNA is TGTGCCAGCAGCGTCTCCGCGAGGAGTGGTGAAAAACTGTTTTTT.

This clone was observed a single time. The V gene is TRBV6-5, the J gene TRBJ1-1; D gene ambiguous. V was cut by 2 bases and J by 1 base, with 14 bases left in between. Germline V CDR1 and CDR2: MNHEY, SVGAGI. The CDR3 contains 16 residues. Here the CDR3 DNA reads TGTGCCAGCAGTTACCACTCTGCCAGACAGAACACTGAAGCTTTCTTT. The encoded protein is CASSYHSARQNTEAFF.

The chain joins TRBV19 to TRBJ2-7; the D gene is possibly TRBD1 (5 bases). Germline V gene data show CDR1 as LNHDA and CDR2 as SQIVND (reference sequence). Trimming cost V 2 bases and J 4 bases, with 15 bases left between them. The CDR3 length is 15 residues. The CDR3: CASSISARVYYEQYF. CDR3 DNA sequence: TGTGCCAGTAGTATATCTGCCAGGGTGTATTACGAGCAGTACTTC.

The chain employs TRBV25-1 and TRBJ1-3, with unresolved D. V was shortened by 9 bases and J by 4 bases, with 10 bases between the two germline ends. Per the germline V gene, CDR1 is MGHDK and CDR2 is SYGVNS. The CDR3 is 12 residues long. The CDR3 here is CASQDFGNTIYF. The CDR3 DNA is TGTGCCAGTCAGGACTTCGGAAACACCATATATTTT.

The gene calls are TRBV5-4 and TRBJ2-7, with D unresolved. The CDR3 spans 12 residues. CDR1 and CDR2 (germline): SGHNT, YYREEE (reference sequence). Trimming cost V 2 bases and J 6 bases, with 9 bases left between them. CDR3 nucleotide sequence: TGTGCCAGCAGCTTACGTCTCGGCGAGCAGTACTTC. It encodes CASSLRLGEQYF.